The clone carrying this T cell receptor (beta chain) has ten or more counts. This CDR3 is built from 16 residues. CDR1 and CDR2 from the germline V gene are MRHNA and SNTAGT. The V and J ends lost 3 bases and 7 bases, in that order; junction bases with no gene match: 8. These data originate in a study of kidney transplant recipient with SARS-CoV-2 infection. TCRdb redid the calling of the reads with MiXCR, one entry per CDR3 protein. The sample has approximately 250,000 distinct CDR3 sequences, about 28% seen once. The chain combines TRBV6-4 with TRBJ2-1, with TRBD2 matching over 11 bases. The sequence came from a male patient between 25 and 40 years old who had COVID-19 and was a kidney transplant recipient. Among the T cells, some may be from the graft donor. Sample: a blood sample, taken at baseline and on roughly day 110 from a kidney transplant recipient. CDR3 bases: TGTGCCAGCAGTGAACTAGCGGGAGCTCTACGTAATGAGCAGTTCTTC. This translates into CASSELAGALRNEQFF.